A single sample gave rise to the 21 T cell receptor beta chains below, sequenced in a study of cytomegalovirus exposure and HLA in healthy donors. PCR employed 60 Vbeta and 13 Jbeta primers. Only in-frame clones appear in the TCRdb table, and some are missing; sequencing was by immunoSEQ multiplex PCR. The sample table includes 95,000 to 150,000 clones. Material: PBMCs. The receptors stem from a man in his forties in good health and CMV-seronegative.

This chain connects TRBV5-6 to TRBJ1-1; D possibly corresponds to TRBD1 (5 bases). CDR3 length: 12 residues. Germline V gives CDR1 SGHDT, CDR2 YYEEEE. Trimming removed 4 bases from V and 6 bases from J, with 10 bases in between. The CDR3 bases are TGTGCCAGCAGCGGGGGGGTCCCTGAAGCTTTCTTT. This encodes CASSGGVPEAFF. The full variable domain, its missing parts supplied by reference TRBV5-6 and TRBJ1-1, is DAGVTQSPTHLIKTRGQQVTLRCSPKSGHDTVSWYQQALGQGPQFIFQYYEEEERQRGNFPDRFSGHQFPNYSSELNVNALLLGDSALYLCASSGGVPEAFFGQGTRLTVV.

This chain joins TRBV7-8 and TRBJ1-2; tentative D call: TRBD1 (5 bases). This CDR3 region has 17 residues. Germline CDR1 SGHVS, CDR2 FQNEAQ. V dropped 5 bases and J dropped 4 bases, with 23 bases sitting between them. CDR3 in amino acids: CASSPSQGPLRPYGYTF. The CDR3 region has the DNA TGTGCCAGCAGCCCGAGCCAGGGCCCTTTGAGGCCCTATGGCTACACCTTC. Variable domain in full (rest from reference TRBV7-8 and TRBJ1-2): GAGVSQSPRYKVAKRGQDVALRCDPISGHVSLFWYQQALGQGPEFLTYFQNEAQLDKSGLPSDRFFAERPEGSVSTLKIQRTQQEDSAVYLCASSPSQGPLRPYGYTFGSGTRLTVV.

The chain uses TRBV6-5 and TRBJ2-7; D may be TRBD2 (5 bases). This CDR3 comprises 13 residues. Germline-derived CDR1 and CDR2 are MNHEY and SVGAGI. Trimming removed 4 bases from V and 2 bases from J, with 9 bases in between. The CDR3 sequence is CASSSHGAYEQYF. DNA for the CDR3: TGTGCCAGCAGTTCTCACGGGGCCTACGAGCAGTACTTC.

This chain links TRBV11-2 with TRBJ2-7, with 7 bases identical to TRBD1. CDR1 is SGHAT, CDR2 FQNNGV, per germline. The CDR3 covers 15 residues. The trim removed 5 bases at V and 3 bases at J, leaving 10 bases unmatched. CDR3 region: CASSIPTQGSYEQYF. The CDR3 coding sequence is TGTGCCAGCAGCATCCCGACACAGGGGAGCTACGAGCAGTACTTC.

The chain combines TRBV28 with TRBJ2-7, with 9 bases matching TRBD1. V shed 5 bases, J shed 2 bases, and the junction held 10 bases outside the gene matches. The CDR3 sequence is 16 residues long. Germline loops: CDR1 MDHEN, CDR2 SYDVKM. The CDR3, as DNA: TGTGCCAGCAGTCCCCGATCCGGGACAGGGCCCTACGAGCAGTACTTC. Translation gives CASSPRSGTGPYEQYF.

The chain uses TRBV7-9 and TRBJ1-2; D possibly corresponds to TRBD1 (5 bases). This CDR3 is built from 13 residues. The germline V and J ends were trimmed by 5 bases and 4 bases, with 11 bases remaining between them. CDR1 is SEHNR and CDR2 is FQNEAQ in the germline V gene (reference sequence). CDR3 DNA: TGTGCCAGCAGCCCGGGAGGGGCCTATGGCTACACCTTC. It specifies CASSPGGAYGYTF. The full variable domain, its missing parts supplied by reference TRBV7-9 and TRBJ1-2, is DTGVSQNPRHKITKRGQNVTFRCDPISEHNRLYWYRQTLGQGPEFLTYFQNEAQLEKSRLLSDRFSAERPKGSFSTLEIQRTEQGDSAMYLCASSPGGAYGYTFGSGTRLTVV.

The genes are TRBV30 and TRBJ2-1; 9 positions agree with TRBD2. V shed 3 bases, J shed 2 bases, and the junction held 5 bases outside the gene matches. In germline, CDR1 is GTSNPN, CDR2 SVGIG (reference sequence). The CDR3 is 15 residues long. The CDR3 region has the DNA TGTGCCTGGAGGGTCCTAGCGGGAACCTACAATGAGCAGTTCTTC. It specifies CAWRVLAGTYNEQFF.

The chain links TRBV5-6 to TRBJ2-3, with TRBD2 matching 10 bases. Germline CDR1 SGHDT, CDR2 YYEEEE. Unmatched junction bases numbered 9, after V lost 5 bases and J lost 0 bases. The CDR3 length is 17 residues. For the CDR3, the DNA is TGTGCCAGCAGAATAGCGGGGGGAATACCTAGCACAGATACGCAGTATTTT. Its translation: CASRIAGGIPSTDTQYF. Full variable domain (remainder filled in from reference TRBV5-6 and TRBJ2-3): DAGVTQSPTHLIKTRGQQVTLRCSPKSGHDTVSWYQQALGQGPQFIFQYYEEEERQRGNFPDRFSGHQFPNYSSELNVNALLLGDSALYLCASRIAGGIPSTDTQYFGPGTRLTVL.

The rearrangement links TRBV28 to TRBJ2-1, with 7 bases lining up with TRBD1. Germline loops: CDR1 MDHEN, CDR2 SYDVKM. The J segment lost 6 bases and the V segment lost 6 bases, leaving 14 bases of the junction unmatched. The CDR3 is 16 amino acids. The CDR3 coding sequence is TGTGCCAGCAGCTCCCCCCAGCCAGGGGGTCTCAATGAGCAGTTCTTC. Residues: CASSSPQPGGLNEQFF.

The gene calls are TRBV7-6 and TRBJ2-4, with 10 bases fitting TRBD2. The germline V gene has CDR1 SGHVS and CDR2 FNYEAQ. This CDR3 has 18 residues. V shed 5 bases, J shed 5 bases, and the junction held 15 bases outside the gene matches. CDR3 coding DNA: TGTGCCAGCAGCCCCGGGGGGGCTAGCGGGGGTTTCGAAAACATTCAGTACTTC. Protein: CASSPGGASGGFENIQYF.

The DNA for the CDR3 is TGTGCCAGCTCTGGGGCAGTAACGAATATCAAAGGAAATGAAAAACTGTTTTTT. Protein product: CASSGAVTNIKGNEKLFF. The rearrangement links TRBV28 to TRBJ1-4, with D possibly TRBD1 on 5 matching bases. The CDR3 has 18 residues. CDR1 is MDHEN, CDR2 SYDVKM, per germline. The ends were cut back, 8 bases at V and 5 bases at J, with 27 bases in the middle.

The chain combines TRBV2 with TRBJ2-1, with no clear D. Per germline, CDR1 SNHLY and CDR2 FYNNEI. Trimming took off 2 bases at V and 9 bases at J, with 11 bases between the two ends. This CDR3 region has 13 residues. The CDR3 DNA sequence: TGTGCCAGCAGTGAATATCTTCCCAGTGAGCAGTTCTTC. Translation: CASSEYLPSEQFF. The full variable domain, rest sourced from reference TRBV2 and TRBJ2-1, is EPEVTQTPSHQVTQMGQEVILRCVPISNHLYFYWYRQILGQKVEFLVSFYNNEISEKSEIFDDQFSVERPDGSNFTLKIRSTKLEDSAMYFCASSEYLPSEQFFGPGTRLTVL.

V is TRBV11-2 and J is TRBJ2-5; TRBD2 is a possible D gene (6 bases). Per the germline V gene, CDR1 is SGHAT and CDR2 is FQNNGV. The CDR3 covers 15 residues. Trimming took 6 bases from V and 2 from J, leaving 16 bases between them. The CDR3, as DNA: TGTGCCAGCAGTCCAATGGCGGGGATTCAAGAGACCCAGTACTTC. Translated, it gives CASSPMAGIQETQYF. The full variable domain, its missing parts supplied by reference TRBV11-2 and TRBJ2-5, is EAGVAQSPRYKIIEKRQSVAFWCNPISGHATLYWYQQILGQGPKLLIQFQNNGVVDDSQLPKDRFSAERLKGVDSTLKIQPAKLEDSAVYLCASSPMAGIQETQYFGPGTRLLVL.

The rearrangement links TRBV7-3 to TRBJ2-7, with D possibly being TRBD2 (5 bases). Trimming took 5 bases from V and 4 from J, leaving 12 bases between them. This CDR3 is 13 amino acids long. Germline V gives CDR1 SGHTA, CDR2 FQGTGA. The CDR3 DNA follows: TGTGCCAGCAGCCCCCCCAGCGGATACGAGCAGTACTTC. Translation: CASSPPSGYEQYF. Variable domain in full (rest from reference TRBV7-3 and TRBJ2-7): GAGVSQTPSNKVTEKGKYVELRCDPISGHTALYWYRQSLGQGPEFLIYFQGTGAADDSGLPNDRFFAVRPEGSVSTLKIQRTERGDSAVYLCASSPPSGYEQYFGPGTRLTVT.

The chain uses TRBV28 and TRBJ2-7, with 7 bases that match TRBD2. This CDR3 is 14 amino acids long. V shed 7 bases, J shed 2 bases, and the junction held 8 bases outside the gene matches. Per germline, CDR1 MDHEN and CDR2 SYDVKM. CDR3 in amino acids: CASTLSGKAYEQYF. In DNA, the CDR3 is TGTGCCAGCACCCTCAGCGGGAAAGCCTACGAGCAGTACTTC.

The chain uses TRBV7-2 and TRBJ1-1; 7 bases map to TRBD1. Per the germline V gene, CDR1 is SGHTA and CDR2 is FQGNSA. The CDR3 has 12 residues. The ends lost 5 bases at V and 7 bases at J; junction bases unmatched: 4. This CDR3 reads CASSTRQGEAFF. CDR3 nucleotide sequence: TGTGCCAGCAGCACTCGACAGGGTGAAGCTTTCTTT.

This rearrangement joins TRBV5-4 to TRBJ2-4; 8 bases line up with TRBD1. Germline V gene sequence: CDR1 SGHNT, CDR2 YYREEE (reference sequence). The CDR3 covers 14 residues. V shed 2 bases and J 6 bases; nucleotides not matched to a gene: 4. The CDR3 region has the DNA TGTGCCAGCAGCTTAAGGACAGGGAGAAACATTCAGTACTTC. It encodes CASSLRTGRNIQYF. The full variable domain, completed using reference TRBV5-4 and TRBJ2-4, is ETGVTQSPTHLIKTRGQQVTLRCSSQSGHNTVSWYQQALGQGPQFIFQYYREEENGRGNFPPRFSGLQFPNYSSELNVNALELDDSALYLCASSLRTGRNIQYFGAGTRLSVL.

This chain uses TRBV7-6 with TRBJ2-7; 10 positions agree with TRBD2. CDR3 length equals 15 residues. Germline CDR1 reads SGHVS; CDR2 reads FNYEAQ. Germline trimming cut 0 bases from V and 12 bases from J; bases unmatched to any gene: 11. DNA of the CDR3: TGTGCCAGCAGCTTAGCCCCTCAGCGGGAGGGCCAACTGTACTTC. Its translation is CASSLAPQREGQLYF.

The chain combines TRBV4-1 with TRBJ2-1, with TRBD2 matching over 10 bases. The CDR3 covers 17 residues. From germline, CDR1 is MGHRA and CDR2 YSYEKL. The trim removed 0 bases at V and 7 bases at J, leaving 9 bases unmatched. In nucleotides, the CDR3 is TGCGCCAGCAGCCAAGATCTAGCGGCTAGCGGGAGTAATGAGCAGTTCTTC. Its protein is CASSQDLAASGSNEQFF.

The CDR3 is CASSPTSGRVHEQFF. Here the CDR3 DNA reads TGTGCCAGCAGCCCTACTAGCGGCCGTGTCCATGAGCAGTTCTTC. The chain is built from TRBV7-2 and TRBJ2-1, with 8 bases that match TRBD2. Germline V lookup: CDR1 SGHTA, CDR2 FQGNSA. The V segment lost 5 bases and the J segment 8 bases; nucleotides outside the gene matches: 11. This CDR3 spans 15 amino acids.

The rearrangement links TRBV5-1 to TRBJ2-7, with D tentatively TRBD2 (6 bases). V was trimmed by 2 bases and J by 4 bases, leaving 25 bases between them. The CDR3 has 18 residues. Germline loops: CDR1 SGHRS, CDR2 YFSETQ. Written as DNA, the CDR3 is TGCGCCAGCAGCTTTAAGGGTCCCCCCGGGACTGCAGGATACGAGCAGTACTTC. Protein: CASSFKGPPGTAGYEQYF.